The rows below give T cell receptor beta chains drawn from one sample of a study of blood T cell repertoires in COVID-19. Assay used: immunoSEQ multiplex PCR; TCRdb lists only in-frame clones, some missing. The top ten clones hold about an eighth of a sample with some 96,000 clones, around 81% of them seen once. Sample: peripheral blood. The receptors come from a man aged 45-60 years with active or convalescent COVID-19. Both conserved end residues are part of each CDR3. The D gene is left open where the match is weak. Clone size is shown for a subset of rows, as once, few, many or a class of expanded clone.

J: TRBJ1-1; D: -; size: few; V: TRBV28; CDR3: CASSFPGHREAFF
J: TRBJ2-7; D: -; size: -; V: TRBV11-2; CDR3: CASSLGTAPYEQYF
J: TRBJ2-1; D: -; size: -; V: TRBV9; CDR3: CASSADQGPYNEQFF
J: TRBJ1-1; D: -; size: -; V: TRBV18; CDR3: CASSPQTGELGTEAFF
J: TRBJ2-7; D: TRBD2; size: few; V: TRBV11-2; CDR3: CASSLGLAGLSEQYF
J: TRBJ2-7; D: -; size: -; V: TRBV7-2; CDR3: CASSLALGEQYF
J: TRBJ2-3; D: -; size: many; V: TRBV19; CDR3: CASSIIGDTQYF
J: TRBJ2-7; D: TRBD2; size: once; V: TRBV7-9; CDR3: CASSPSGGLAREEQYF
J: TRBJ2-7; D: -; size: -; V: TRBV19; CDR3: CASRGAVPYEQYF
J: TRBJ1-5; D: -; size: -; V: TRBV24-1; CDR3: CATGGGQDNQPQHF
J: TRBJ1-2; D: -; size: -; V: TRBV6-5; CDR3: CASSYAGNGYTF
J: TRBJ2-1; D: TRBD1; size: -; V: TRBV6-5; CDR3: CASSSGTGGNYNEQFF
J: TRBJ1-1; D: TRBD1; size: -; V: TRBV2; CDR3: CASRGQGVGGTEAFF
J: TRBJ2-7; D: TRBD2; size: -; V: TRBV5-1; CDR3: CASSSITSGTTYEQYF
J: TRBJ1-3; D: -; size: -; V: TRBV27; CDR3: CASSRGPGNTIYF
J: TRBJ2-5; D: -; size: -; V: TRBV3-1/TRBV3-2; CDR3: CASSLTRAETQYF
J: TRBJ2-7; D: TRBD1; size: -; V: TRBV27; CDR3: CASSPSTGGPYEQYF
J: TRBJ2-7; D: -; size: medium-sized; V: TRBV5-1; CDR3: CASGLGTYSYEQYF
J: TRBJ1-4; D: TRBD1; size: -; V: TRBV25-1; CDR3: CASSAAPGQGLEKLFF
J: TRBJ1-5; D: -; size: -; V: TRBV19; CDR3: CASSIVGVRGGSQTQHF
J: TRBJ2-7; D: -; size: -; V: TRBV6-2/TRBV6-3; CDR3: CASSQPAADGYEQYF
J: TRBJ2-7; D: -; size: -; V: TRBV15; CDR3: CATSRDKDSKDSYEQYF
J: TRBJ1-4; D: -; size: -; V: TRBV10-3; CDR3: CAVRGVRNEKLFF
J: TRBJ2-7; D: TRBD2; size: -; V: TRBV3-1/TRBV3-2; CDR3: CASSHRTPGLGYEQYF
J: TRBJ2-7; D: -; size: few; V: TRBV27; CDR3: CASSFSRGEQYF
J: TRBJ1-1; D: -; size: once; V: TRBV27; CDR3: CASSLWPRETEAFF
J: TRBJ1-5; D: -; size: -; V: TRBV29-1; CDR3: CSVETDSNQPQHF
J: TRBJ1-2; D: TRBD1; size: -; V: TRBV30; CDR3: CAWSKGSGGDYGYTF
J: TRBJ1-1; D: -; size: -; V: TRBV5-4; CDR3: CASSSPETAAFF
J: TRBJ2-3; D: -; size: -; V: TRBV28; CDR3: CASSPSDIAGLLLRGDTQYF
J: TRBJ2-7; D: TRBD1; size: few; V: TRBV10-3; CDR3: CAITRRTGRLYEQYF
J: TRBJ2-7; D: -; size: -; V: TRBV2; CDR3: CASSERYEQYF
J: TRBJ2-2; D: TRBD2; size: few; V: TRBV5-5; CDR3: CASSSRLAGATGELFF
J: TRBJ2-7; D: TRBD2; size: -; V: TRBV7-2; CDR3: CASSLAGGSSYEQYF
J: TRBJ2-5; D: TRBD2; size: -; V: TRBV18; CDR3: CASSRGLAGAGETQYF
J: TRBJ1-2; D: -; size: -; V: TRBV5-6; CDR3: CASSFLVSGYGYTF
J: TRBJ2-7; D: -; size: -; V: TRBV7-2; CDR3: CASSLEGTGYEQYF
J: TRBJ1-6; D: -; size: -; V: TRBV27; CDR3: CASGERSNSPLHF
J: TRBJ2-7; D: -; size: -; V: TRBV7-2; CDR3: CASSLPGKSYEQYF
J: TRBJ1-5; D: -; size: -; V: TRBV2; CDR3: CASSEGRESYSNQPQHF
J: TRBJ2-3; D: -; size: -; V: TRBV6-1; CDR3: CASRLRSTDTQYF
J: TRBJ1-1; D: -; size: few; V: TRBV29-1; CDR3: CSVVFSEETEAFF
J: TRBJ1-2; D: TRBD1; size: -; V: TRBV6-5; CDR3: CASSYQTGGAKGYTF
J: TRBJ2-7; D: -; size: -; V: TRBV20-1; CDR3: CSATSGHEQYF
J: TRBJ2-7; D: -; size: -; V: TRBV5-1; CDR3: CASGGLAGEQYF
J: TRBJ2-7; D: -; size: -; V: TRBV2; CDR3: CACTQTYEQYF
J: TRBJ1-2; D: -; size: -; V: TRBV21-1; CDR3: CASSPRGRQSYGHTF
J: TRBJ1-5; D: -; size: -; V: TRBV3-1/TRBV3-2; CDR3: CASSPRVGQFSSQHF
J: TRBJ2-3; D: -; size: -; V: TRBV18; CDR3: CASSPRTGKGTDTQYF
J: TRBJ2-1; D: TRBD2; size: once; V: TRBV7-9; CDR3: CASSPRIAGESEQFF
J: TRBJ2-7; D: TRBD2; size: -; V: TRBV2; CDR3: CASARLAVKAYEQYF
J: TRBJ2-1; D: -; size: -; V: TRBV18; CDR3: CASSPYVSDNEQFF
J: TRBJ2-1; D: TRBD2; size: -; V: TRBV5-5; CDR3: CASRYGLAAYNEQFF
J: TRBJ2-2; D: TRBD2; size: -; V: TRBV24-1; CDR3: CATSAPAGGSNTGELFF
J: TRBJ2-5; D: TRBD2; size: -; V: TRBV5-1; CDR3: CASSRGLAVQETQYF